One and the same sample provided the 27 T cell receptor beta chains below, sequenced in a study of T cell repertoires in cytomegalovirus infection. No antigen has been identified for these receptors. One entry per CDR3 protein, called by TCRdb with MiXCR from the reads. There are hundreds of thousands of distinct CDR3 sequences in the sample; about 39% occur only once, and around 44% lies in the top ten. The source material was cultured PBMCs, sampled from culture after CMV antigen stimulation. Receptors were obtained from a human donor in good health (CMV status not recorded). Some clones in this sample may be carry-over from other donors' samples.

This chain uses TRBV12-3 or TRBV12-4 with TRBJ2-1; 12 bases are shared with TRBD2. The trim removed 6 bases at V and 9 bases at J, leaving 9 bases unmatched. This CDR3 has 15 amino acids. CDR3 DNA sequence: TGTGCCAGCAGATCGACTAGCGGGGGACGGAGTGAGCAGTTCTTC. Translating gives CASRSTSGGRSEQFF.

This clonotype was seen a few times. For the CDR3, the DNA is TGTGCCAGCAGCCCCTCTCTCAGGGCATCTACTGAAGCTTTCTTT. Translated: CASSPSLRASTEAFF. The gene calls are TRBV7-8 and TRBJ1-1, with TRBD1 as a possible D gene (5 bases). Trimming stripped 5 bases from V and 5 bases from J, with 18 bases between. Germline-derived CDR1 and CDR2 are SGHVS and FQNEAQ. The CDR3 is made up of 15 amino acids.

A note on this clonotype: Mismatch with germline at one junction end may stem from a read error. CDR3 sequence reads: CASSNSRRQETQYF. Here the CDR3 DNA reads TGTGCCAGCAGTAACTCAAGGCGCCAAGAGACCCAGTACTTC. This chain links TRBV6-6 with TRBJ2-5, with D unclear. The germline CDR1 and CDR2 sequences are MNHNY and SVGAGI (reference sequence). The CDR3 is 14 amino acids.

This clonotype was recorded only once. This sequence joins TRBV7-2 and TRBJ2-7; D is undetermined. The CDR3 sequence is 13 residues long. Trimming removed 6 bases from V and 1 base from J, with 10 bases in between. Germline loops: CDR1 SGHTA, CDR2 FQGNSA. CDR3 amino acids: CASRSQQSYEQYF. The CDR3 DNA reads TGTGCCAGCAGATCTCAACAGTCCTACGAGCAGTACTTC.

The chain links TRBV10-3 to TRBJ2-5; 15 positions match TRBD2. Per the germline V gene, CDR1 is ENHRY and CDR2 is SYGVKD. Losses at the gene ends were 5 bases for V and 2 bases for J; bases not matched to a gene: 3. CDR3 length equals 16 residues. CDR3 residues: CAISPGLAGGQETQYF. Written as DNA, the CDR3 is TGTGCCATCAGTCCGGGACTAGCGGGGGGACAAGAGACCCAGTACTTC.

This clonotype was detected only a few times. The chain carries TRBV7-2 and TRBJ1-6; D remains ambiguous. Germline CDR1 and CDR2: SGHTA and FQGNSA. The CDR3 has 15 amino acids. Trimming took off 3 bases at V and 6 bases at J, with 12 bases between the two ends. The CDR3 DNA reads TGTGCCAGCAGCTTTGGAAGGATGAGTAATTCACCCCTCCACTTT. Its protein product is CASSFGRMSNSPLHF.

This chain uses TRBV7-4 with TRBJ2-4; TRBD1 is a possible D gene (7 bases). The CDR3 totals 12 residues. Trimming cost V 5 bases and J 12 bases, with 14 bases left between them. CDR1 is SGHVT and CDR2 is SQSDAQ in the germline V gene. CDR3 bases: TGTGCCAGCAGCCCGATGGAGGGGGCTCAGTACTTC. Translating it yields CASSPMEGAQYF.

CDR3 DNA sequence: TGTGCCAGTAGTATCGAGACATCTGGAAACACCATATATTTT. Protein product: CASSIETSGNTIYF. The chain employs TRBV19 and TRBJ1-3; no firm D call. The CDR3 loop spans 14 amino acids. CDR1 LNHDA and CDR2 SQIVND come from the germline V gene (reference sequence). V was cut by 3 bases and J by 1 base, with 7 bases left in between.

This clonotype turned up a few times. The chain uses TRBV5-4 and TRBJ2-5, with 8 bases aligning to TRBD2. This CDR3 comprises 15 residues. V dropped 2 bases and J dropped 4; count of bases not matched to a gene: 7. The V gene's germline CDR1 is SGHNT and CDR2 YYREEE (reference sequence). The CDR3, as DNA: TGTGCCAGCAGCTTCGGAGCGGGGGAGCCAGAGACCCAGTACTTC. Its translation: CASSFGAGEPETQYF.

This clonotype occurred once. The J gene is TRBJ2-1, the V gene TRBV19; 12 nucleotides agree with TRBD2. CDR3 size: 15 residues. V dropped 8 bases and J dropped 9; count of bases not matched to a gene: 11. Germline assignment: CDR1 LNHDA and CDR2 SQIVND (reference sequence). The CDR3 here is CASCPSGGVLGEQFF. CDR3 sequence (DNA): TGTGCCAGTTGTCCTAGCGGGGGGGTTTTAGGTGAGCAGTTCTTC.

In nucleotides, the CDR3 is TGTGCCAGCAGCTCAAGGACTGACGCCCAGGGAACGCAGTATTTT. Protein sequence: CASSSRTDAQGTQYF. V usage is TRBV7-8 and J usage is TRBJ2-3; either TRBD1 or TRBD2 may supply D (5 bases each). In germline, CDR1 is SGHVS, CDR2 FQNEAQ. The CDR3 is 15 amino acids. Trimming cost V 4 bases and J 9 bases, with 20 bases left between them.

CDR3 sequence reads: CASSLRGLATGELFF. The CDR3, as DNA: TGTGCCAGCAGCTTAAGGGGGTTGGCCACCGGGGAGCTGTTTTTT. The genes are TRBV7-2 and TRBJ2-2; D perhaps matches TRBD1 (6 bases). CDR1 and CDR2 (germline): SGHTA, FQGNSA. Trimming shortened V by 2 bases and J by 4 bases, and 11 bases separated the two germline ends. The CDR3 has 15 residues.

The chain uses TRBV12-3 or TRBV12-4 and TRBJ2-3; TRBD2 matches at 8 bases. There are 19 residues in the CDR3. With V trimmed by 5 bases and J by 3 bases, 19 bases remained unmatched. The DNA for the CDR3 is TGTGCCAGCAGTCTCCAACCGGGACTAGGGGGGGAAGGGACAGATACGCAGTATTTT. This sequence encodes CASSLQPGLGGEGTDTQYF.

The CDR3 region is CASSYLLAEYNEQFF. The CDR3 DNA reads TGTGCCAGCAGTTACTTGCTAGCGGAGTACAATGAGCAGTTCTTC. The rearrangement uses TRBV6-5 and TRBJ2-1; 7 nucleotides line up with TRBD2. Germline V gene data show CDR1 as MNHEY and CDR2 as SVGAGI. The V and J ends lost 1 base and 4 bases, in that order; junction bases with no gene match: 4. CDR3 length: 15 residues.

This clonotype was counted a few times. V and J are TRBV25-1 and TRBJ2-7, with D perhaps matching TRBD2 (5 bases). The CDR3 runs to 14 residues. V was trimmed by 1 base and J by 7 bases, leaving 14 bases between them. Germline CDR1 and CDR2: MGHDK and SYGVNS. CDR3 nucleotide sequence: TGTGCCAGCAGTGAATCTGCCAGTTCGGGGGAGCAGTACTTC. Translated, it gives CASSESASSGEQYF.

The CDR3, as DNA: TGTGCCAGCAGCTTTATGGTCGGGGCCTACGAGCAGTACTTC. Amino acid sequence: CASSFMVGAYEQYF. The chain employs TRBV7-6 and TRBJ2-7; D perhaps matches TRBD2 (5 bases). V was shortened by 3 bases and J by 2 bases, with 11 bases between the two germline ends. The germline V gene has CDR1 SGHVS and CDR2 FNYEAQ. CDR3 length: 14 amino acids.

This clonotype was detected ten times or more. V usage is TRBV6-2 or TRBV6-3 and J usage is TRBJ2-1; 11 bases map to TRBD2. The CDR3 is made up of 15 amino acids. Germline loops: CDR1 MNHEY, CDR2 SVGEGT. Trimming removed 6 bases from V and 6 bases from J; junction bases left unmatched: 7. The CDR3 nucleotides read TGTGCCAGCAGCCTCCCCGGGACTAGCGGCAATGAGCAGTTCTTC. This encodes CASSLPGTSGNEQFF.

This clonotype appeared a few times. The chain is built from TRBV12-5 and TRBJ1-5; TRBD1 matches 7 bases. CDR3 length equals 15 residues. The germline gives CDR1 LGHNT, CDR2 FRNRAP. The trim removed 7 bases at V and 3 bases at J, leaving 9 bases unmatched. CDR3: CASALGGGPNQPQHF. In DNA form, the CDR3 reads TGTGCTAGTGCCCTAGGAGGGGGCCCCAATCAGCCCCAGCATTTT.

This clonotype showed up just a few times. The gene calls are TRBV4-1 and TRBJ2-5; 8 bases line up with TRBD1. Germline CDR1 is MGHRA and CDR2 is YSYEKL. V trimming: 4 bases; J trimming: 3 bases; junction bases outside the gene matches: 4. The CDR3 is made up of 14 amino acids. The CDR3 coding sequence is TGCGCCAGCAGCCGGGGACAGGTGGAAGAGACCCAGTACTTC. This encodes CASSRGQVEETQYF.

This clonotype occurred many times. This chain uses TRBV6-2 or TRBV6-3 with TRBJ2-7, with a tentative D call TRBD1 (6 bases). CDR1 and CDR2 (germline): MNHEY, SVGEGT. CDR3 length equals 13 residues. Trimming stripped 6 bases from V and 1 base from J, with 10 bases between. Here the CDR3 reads CASSRTGSYEQYF. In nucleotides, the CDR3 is TGTGCCAGCAGCCGAACAGGGTCCTACGAGCAGTACTTC.

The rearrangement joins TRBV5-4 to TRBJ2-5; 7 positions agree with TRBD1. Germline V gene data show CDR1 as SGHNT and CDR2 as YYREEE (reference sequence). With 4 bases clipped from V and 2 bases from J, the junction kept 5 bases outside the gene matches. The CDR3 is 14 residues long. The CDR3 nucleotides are TGTGCCAGCAGCCAGGGACAGACTCAAGAGACCCAGTACTTC. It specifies CASSQGQTQETQYF. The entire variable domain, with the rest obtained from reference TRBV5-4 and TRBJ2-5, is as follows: ETGVTQSPTHLIKTRGQQVTLRCSSQSGHNTVSWYQQALGQGPQFIFQYYREEENGRGNFPPRFSGLQFPNYSSELNVNALELDDSALYLCASSQGQTQETQYFGPGTRLLVL.

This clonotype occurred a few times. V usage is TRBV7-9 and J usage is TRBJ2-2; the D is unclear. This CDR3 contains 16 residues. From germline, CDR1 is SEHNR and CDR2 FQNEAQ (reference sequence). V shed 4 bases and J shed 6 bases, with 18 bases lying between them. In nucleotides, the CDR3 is TGTGCCAGCAGCTCACTCGTACTCCGCCGGGCCGGGGAGCTGTTTTTT. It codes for CASSSLVLRRAGELFF.

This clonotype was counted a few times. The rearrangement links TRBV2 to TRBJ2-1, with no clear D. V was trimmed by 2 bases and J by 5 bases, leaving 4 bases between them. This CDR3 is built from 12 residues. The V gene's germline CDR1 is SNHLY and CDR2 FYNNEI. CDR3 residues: CASSELNNEQFF. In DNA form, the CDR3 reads TGTGCCAGCAGTGAATTAAACAATGAGCAGTTCTTC.

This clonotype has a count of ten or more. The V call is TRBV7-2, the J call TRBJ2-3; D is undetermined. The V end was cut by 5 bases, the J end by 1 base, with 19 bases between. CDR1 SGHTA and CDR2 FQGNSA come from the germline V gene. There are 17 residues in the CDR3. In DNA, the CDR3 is TGTGCCAGCAGCCCCCCCCCCGGTGGCGTCGGCACAGATACGCAGTATTTT. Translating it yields CASSPPPGGVGTDTQYF. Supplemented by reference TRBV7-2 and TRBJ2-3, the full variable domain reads GAGVSQSPSNKVTEKGKDVELRCDPISGHTALYWYRQSLGQGLEFLIYFQGNSAPDKSGLPSDRFSAERTGGSVSTLTIQRTQQEDSAVYLCASSPPPGGVGTDTQYFGPGTRLTVL.

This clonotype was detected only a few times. The CDR3 here is CASRQSAGKETQYF. The DNA of the CDR3 is TGCGCCAGCCGCCAGTCCGCGGGGAAAGAGACCCAGTACTTC. The rearrangement joins TRBV10-2 to TRBJ2-5; D possibly corresponds to TRBD2 (6 bases). CDR1 is WSHSY, CDR2 SAAADI, per germline. V shed 8 bases and J shed 3 bases, with 16 bases lying between them. This CDR3 has 14 amino acids.

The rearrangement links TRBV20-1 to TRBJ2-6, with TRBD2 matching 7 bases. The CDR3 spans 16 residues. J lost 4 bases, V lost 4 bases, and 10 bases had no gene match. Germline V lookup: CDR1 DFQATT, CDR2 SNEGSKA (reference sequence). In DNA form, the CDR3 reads TGCAGTGCTATAGGAGCGGGATTGGGAGGGGCCAACGTCCTGACTTTC. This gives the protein CSAIGAGLGGANVLTF.

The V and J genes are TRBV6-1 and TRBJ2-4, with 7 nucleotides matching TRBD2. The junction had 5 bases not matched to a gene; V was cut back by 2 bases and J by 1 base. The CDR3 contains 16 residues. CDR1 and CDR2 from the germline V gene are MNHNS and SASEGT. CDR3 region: CASSEWGGSAKNIQYF. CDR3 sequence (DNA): TGTGCCAGCAGTGAATGGGGCGGGAGCGCCAAAAACATTCAGTACTTC.